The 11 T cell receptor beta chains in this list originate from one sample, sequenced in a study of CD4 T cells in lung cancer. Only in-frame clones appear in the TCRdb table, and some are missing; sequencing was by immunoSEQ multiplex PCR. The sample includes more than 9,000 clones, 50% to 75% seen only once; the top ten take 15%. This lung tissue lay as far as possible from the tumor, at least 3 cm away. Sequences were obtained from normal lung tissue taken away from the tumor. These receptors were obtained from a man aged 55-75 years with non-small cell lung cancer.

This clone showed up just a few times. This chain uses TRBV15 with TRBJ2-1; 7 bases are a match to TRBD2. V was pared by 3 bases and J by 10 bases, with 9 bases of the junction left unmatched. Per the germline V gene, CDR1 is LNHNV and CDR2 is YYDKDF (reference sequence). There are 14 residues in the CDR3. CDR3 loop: CATSRGRESKEQFF. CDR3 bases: TGTGCCACCAGCAGGGGGAGGGAGTCGAAAGAGCAGTTCTTC.

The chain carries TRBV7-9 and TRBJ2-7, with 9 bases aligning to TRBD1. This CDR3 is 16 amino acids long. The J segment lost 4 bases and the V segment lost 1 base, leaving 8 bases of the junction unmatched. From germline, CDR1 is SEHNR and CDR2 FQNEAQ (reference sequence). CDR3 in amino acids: CASSLGLGQGPYEQYV. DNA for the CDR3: TGTGCCAGCAGCTTAGGGTTGGGACAGGGTCCTTACGAGCAGTACGTC.

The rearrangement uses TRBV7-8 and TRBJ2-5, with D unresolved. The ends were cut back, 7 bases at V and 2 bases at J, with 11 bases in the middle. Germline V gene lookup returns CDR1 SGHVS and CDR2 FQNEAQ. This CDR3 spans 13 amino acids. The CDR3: CASNSQDQETQYF. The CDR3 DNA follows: TGTGCCAGCAACAGCCAGGATCAAGAGACCCAGTACTTC.

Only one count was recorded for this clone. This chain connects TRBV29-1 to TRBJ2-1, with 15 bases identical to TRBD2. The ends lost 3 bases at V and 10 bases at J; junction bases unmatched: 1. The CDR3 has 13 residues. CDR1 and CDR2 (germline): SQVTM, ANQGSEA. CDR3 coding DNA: TGCAGCGTTGAGGGACTAGCGGGAGGCGAGCAGTTCTTC. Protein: CSVEGLAGGEQFF.

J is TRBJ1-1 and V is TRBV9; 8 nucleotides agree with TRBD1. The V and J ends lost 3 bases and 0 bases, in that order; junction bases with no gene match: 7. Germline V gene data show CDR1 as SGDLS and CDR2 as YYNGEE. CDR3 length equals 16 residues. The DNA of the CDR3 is TGTGCCAGCAGCGGAGGGACAGGAGGGATGAACACTGAAGCTTTCTTT. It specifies CASSGGTGGMNTEAFF.

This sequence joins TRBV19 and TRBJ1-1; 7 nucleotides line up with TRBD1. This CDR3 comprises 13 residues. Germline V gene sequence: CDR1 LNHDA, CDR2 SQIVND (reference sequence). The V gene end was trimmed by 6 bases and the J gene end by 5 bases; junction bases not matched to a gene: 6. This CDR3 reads CASSKTGHTEAFF. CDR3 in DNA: TGTGCCAGTAGCAAGACAGGGCATACTGAAGCTTTCTTT.

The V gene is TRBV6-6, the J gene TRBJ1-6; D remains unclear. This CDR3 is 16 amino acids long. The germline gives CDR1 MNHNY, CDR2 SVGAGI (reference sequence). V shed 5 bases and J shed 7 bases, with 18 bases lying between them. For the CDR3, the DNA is TGTGCCAGCAGTCGGGGATATGAAGTGCAAAATTCACCCCTCCACTTT. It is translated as CASSRGYEVQNSPLHF.

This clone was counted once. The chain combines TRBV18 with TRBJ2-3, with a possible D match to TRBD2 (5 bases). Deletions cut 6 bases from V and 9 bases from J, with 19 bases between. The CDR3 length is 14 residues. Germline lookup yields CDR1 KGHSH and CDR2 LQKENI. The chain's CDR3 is CASSPAGSSLTQYF. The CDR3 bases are TGTGCCAGCTCTCCCGCGGGCTCCTCTTTAACGCAGTATTTT.

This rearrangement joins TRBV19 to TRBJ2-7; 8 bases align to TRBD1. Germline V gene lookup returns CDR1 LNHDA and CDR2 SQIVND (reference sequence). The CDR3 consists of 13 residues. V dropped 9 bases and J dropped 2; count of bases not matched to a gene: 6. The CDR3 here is CASSTGAAYEQYF. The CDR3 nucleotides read TGTGCCAGCTCGACAGGGGCTGCCTACGAGCAGTACTTC.

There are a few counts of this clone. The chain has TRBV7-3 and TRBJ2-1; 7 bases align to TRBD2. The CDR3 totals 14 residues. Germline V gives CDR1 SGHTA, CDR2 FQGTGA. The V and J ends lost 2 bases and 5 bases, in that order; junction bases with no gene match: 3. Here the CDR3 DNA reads TGTGCCAGCAGCTTAGGTGCGGGAGACAATGAGCAGTTCTTC. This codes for CASSLGAGDNEQFF.

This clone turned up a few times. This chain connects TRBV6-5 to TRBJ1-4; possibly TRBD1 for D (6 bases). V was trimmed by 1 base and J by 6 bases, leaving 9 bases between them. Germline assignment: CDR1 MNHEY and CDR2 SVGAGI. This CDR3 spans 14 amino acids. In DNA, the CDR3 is TGTGCCAGCAGTTACTTGGCAGGGGATGAAAAACTGTTTTTT. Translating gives CASSYLAGDEKLFF.